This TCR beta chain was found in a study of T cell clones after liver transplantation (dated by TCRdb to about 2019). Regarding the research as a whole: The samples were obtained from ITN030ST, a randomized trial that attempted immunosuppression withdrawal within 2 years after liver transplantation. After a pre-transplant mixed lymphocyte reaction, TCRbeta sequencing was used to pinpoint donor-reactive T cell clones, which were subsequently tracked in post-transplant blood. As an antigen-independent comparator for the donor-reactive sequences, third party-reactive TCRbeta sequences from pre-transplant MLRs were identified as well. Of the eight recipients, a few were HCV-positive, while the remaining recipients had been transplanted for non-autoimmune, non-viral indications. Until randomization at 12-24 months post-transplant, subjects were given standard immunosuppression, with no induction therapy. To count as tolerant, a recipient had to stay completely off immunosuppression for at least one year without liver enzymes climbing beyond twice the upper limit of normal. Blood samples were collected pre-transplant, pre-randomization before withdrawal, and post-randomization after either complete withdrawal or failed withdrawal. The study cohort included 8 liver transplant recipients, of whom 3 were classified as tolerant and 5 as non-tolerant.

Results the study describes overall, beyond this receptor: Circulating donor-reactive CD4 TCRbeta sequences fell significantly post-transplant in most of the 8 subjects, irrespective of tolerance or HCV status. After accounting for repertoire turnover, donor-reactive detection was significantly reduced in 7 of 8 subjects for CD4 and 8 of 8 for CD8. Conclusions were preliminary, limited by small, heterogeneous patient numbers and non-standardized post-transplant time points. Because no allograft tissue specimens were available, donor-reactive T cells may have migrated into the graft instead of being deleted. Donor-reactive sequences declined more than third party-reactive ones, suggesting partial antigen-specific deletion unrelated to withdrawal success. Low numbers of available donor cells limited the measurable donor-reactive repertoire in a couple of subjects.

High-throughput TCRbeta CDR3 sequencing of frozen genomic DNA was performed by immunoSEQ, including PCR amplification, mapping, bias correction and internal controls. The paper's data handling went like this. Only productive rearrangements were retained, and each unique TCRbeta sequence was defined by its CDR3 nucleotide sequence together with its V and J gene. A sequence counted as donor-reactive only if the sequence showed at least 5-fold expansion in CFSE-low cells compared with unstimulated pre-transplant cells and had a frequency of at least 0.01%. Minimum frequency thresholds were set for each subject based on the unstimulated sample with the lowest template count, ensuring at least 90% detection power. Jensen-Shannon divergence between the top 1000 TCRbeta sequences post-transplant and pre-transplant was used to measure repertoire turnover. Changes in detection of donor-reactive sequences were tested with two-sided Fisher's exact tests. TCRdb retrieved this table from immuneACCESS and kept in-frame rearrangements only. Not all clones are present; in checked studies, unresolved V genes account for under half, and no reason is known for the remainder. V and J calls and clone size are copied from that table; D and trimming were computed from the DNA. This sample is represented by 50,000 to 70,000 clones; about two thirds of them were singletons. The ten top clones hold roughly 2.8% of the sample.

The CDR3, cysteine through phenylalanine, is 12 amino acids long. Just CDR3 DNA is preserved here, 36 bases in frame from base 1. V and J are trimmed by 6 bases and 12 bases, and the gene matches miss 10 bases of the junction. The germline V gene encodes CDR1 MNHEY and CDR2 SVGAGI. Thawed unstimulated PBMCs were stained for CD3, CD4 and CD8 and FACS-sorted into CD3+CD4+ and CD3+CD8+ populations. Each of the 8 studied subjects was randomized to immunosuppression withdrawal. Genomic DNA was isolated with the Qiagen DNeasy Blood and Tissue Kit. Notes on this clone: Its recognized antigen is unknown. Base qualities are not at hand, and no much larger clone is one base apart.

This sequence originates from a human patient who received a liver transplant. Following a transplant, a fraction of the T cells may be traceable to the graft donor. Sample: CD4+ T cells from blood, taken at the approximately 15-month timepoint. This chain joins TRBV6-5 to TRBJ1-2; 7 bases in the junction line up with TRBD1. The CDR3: CASRKQPGGDTF. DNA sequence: TGTGCCAGCAGGAAACAACCAGGGGGTGACACCTTC.